The 16 T cell receptor beta chains below were found in one sample sequenced in a study of T cell clonotyping in hematopoietic cell transplantation. Profiled with immunoSEQ multiplex PCR; TCRdb holds only in-frame clones, not every one. This table has 14,000 or so clones, about 98% appearing once. Sequenced material: peripheral blood mononuclear cells, taken 30 days after allogeneic stem cell transplant. Receptors originate from a female patient aged 50 to 65 who had an allogeneic stem cell transplant from an unrelated donor, so T cells may come from the graft donor. Some clones in this sample may be carry-over from other donors' samples.

The chain links TRBV30 to TRBJ2-7; a weak D match, TRBD1 (5 bases). With 3 bases removed from V and 2 bases from J, the gap between germline ends came to 14 bases. The CDR3 contains 14 residues. In germline, CDR1 is GTSNPN, CDR2 SVGIG (reference sequence). DNA of the CDR3: TGTGCCTGGAGAAAGGGCAGGGTTCCCTACGAGCAGTACTTC. Its protein product is CAWRKGRVPYEQYF.

The CDR3 reads CAWSGGGRKTQYF. CDR3 coding DNA: TGTGCCTGGAGTGGGGGGGGGAGGAAGACCCAGTACTTC. V gene TRBV30 combines with J gene TRBJ2-5; 7 positions agree with TRBD2. V lost 1 base to trimming and J lost 6 bases; unmatched junction nucleotides: 5. CDR3 size: 13 residues. The germline CDR1 and CDR2 sequences are GTSNPN and SVGIG (reference sequence).

This chain uses TRBV6-5 with TRBJ1-2; D gene unclear. This CDR3 contains 11 residues. The V and J ends lost 5 bases and 8 bases respectively, with 9 bases between them. CDR1 and CDR2 from the germline V gene are MNHEY and SVGAGI. CDR3 in DNA: TGTGCCAGCAGTACCAGAGGAGGCTACACCTTC. This translates into CASSTRGGYTF.

The genes are TRBV19 and TRBJ2-2; 7 nucleotides agree with TRBD2. Germline CDR1 reads LNHDA; CDR2 reads SQIVND (reference sequence). The V gene end was trimmed by 5 bases and the J gene end by 2 bases; junction bases not matched to a gene: 2. CDR3 length: 14 residues. CDR3 sequence (DNA): TGTGCCAGTAGTGAGCGGGGTAACACCGGGGAGCTGTTTTTT. Translating gives CASSERGNTGELFF.

V and J are TRBV2 and TRBJ2-7; TRBD1 aligns across 7 bases. The V segment lost 8 bases and the J segment 1 base; nucleotides outside the gene matches: 17. Germline V gene data show CDR1 as SNHLY and CDR2 as FYNNEI. The length of the CDR3 is 17 residues. The CDR3 DNA is TGTGCCAGCTCAGGGGGACACAAGAGGGTGGTATCCTACGAGCAGTACTTC. Amino acids: CASSGGHKRVVSYEQYF.

The gene calls are TRBV7-6 and TRBJ1-6; D not resolved. This CDR3 comprises 13 residues. Germline V gives CDR1 SGHVS, CDR2 FNYEAQ. The V gene lost 1 base and the J gene lost 9 bases, with 7 bases spanning the gap. CDR3 sequence: CASSLEVSSPLHF. The CDR3 nucleotides read TGTGCCAGCAGCTTAGAAGTGAGTTCACCCCTCCACTTT.

This sequence joins TRBV29-1 and TRBJ1-2; D unresolved. V was pared by 2 bases and J by 4 bases, with 14 bases between. There are 14 residues in the CDR3. Germline V gene lookup returns CDR1 SQVTM and CDR2 ANQGSEA. CDR3 coding DNA: TGCAGCGTTGAACGTGGGTTCCCAAGCTATGGCTACACCTTC. Amino acids: CSVERGFPSYGYTF.

The chain joins TRBV19 to TRBJ2-7; possibly TRBD1 for D (6 bases). Germline loops: CDR1 LNHDA, CDR2 SQIVND (reference sequence). Trimming pared 5 bases from V and 0 bases from J, leaving 11 bases between. This CDR3 contains 14 residues. The CDR3 sequence is CASSGTLPSYEQYF. The DNA of the CDR3 is TGTGCCAGTAGTGGGACACTACCCTCCTACGAGCAGTACTTC.

The rearrangement joins TRBV15 to TRBJ1-2, with 7 nucleotides matching TRBD1. The CDR3 totals 23 residues. Germline CDR1 LNHNV, CDR2 YYDKDF (reference sequence). The V gene end was trimmed by 2 bases and the J gene end by 4 bases; junction bases not matched to a gene: 31. CDR3 in DNA: TGTGCCACCAGCAGAAATTATGGGGGAACCCTAAACACGGACAGGCAGGGGAGCTATGGCTACACCTTC. Protein product: CATSRNYGGTLNTDRQGSYGYTF.

The J gene is TRBJ2-5, the V gene TRBV4-2; 12 bases are shared with TRBD2. In germline, CDR1 is LGHNA, CDR2 YNFKEQ. The CDR3 is 15 amino acids. Unmatched junction bases numbered 0, after V lost 0 bases and J lost 4 bases. The CDR3 DNA sequence: TGTGCCAGCAGCCAAGAACTAGCGGGGGGAGAGACCCAGTACTTC. Its translation: CASSQELAGGETQYF.

The chain couples TRBV7-9 to TRBJ1-2; D perhaps matches TRBD1 (5 bases). The germline gives CDR1 SEHNR, CDR2 FQNEAQ (reference sequence). The germline V and J ends were trimmed by 6 bases and 5 bases, with 16 bases remaining between them. This CDR3 spans 14 amino acids. CDR3 protein: CASSPRGGEYGYTF. In nucleotides, the CDR3 is TGTGCCAGCAGTCCCCGGGGGGGGGAGTATGGCTACACCTTC.

The rearrangement joins TRBV9 to TRBJ2-5; a possible D gene is TRBD2 (6 bases). Looked up from germline, CDR1 is SGDLS and CDR2 is YYNGEE. The CDR3 has 14 residues. Trimming shortened V by 0 bases and J by 4 bases, and 10 bases separated the two germline ends. CDR3 loop: CASSVVGGRETQYF. DNA of the CDR3: TGTGCCAGCAGCGTAGTTGGAGGGAGAGAGACCCAGTACTTC.

This sequence joins TRBV30 and TRBJ2-7; 8 bases agree with TRBD2. V was pared by 7 bases and J by 0 bases, with 8 bases of the junction left unmatched. This CDR3 has 14 amino acids. Germline loops: CDR1 GTSNPN, CDR2 SVGIG (reference sequence). For the CDR3, the DNA is TGTGCCTTGGAGAGCGGGGGTAGCTCCTACGAGCAGTACTTC. It specifies CALESGGSSYEQYF.

V and J are TRBV23-1 and TRBJ2-7; D unresolved. TRBV23-1 counts as an open reading frame of uncertain function. The CDR3 spans 16 residues. V gave up 3 bases and J gave up 0 bases, with 15 bases separating them. The CDR3 DNA sequence: TGCGCCAGCAGTCAGGTAGGGCAGGCATTCTCCTACGAGCAGTACTTC. As protein: CASSQVGQAFSYEQYF.

V usage is TRBV6-5 and J usage is TRBJ2-1, with D possibly being TRBD2 (5 bases). Germline CDR1 reads MNHEY; CDR2 reads SVGAGI. The germline V and J ends were trimmed by 1 base and 8 bases, with 12 bases remaining between them. The CDR3 totals 14 residues. The CDR3 loop reads CASSYLDSSDEQFF. In DNA form, the CDR3 reads TGTGCCAGCAGTTACTTGGACTCGTCCGATGAGCAGTTCTTC.

The chain uses TRBV30 and TRBJ1-3; D might be TRBD1 (5 bases). Germline V gives CDR1 GTSNPN, CDR2 SVGIG (reference sequence). Trimming cost V 7 bases and J 0 bases, with 10 bases left between them. This CDR3 comprises 13 residues. The CDR3 nucleotides read TGTGCCTCCCAAGGGGACTCTGGAAACACCATATATTTT. Translated: CASQGDSGNTIYF.